A single sample is the source of the 27 T cell receptor beta chains below, sequenced in a study of CD8+ T cells in alopecia areata. Using CD4, CD8alpha, NKG2D, NKG2ACE and other markers, pooled cutaneous lymph node cells were sorted. Reverse transcription of extracted RNA yielded cDNA, which provided the sequencing template. TCRdb's copy holds only in-frame clones and misses some; the assay was immunoSEQ multiplex PCR. The sample was found to contain around 300,000 clones, and every one recurs. Specimen: CD4+ T cells sorted from a lymph node. These receptors all come from a C3H/HeJ mouse with alopecia areata. MHC haplotype of the mouse line: H2-k.

Comment on this clone: Germline and genes here are mouse. The read is 4 residues too short to cover the CDR3 end, so that end is filled in from the germline J gene. J is TRBJ2-4 and V is TRBV1; the D is unclear. V was cut by 0 bases and J by 1 base, with 5 bases left in between. This CDR3 is built from 14 residues. CDR1 is NSQYPW, CDR2 LRSPGD, per germline (reference sequence). The CDR3 bases that were read are TGCACCTGCAGTGCAGATCTGGGTCAAAAC. This gives the protein CTCSADLGQN. The whole CDR3 protein reads CTCSADLGQNTLYF.

In this sample, this clone turned up a few times. Gene and germline names: mouse. With the read ending 4 residues before the CDR3 end, the germline J gene is used to fill in that end. The sample holds other DNA sequences that translate to the same CDR3. The chain couples TRBV13-1 to TRBJ2-2, with D possibly being TRBD1 (6 bases). The CDR3 is 14 residues long. The V gene's germline CDR1 is NSHNY and CDR2 SYGAGN. Trimming pared 1 base from V and 2 bases from J, leaving 6 bases between. The CDR3 is CASSDRGNTGQLYF. The sequenced part of the CDR3 DNA is TGTGCCAGCAGTGATAGGGGGAACACCGGG.

Comments on this clone: Mouse gene names apply. The CDR3 loop is CAWSLRTGMNTLYF. Incomplete CDR3 DNA: TGTGCCTGGAGTCTGAGGACAGGGATGAAC. V and J are TRBV31 and TRBJ2-4; TRBD1 aligns across 8 bases. The read finishes 4 residues shy of the CDR3 end, and the germline J gene is used to complete it. The germline gives CDR1 GKSSPN, CDR2 SITVG. The CDR3 is 14 amino acids.

As regards this clone: Here the gene names and germline are mouse. Read sequence stops 4 residues before the CDR3 end, and the germline J gene provides the missing end. The gene calls are TRBV13-1 and TRBJ2-5; 11 bases are shared with TRBD2. In germline, CDR1 is NSHNY, CDR2 SYGAGN. The length of the CDR3 is 15 residues. CDR3 sequence reads: CASSDEGLGGDTQYF. Incomplete CDR3 DNA: TGTGCCAGCAGTGATGAAGGACTGGGGGGTGAC.

This clone turned up a few times. Gene names and germline refer to mouse. The same CDR3 arises from other DNA sequences in this sample as well. CDR3 bases read: TGCACCTGCAGTGCAGATAGGGGAGACACCGGG. As protein: CTCSADRGDTG. The full CDR3 protein reads CTCSADRGDTGQLYF. The rearrangement links TRBV1 to TRBJ2-2; D possibly corresponds to TRBD1 (5 bases). Read sequence stops 4 residues before the CDR3 end, and the germline J gene provides the missing end. The CDR3 is made up of 15 amino acids. Germline loops: CDR1 NSQYPW, CDR2 LRSPGD (reference sequence). Trimming shortened V by 0 bases and J by 3 bases, and 8 bases separated the two germline ends.

Remarks on this clone: These gene names are mouse names. The read terminates 4 residues ahead of where the CDR3 ends, so the germline J gene completes it. The sample has other DNA sequences that encode this CDR3 too. The V and J genes are TRBV13-1 and TRBJ2-1, with D perhaps matching TRBD1 (6 bases). The CDR3 extends over 14 amino acids. V was shortened by 2 bases and J by 3 bases, with 9 bases between the two germline ends. Germline-derived CDR1 and CDR2 are NSHNY and SYGAGN. The covered CDR3 bases are TGTGCCAGCAGTGAGGCAGGGGCCTATGCT. It codes for CASSEAGAYA. The full-length CDR3 reads as CASSEAGAYAEQFF.

This clone was detected many times. Germline and genes: mouse. The read finishes 4 residues shy of the CDR3 end, and the germline J gene is used to complete it. This same CDR3 is encoded by further DNA sequences in the sample. This chain links TRBV13-1 with TRBJ2-1, with 7 bases lining up with TRBD1. With 3 bases clipped from V and 3 bases from J, the junction kept 0 bases outside the gene matches. This CDR3 region has 13 residues. The germline CDR1 and CDR2 sequences are NSHNY and SYGAGN. The sequenced part of the CDR3 DNA is TGTGCCAGCAGTGGGACAGGCTATGCT. Its protein is CASSGTGYA. The complete CDR3 reads CASSGTGYAEQFF.

Notes on this clone: Any gene name here is a mouse gene name. The sequenced part of the CDR3 DNA is TGCACCTGCAGAGGACTGCCCTAT. This encodes CTCRGLPY. The CDR3 as a whole reads CTCRGLPYEQYF. This chain joins TRBV1 and TRBJ2-7; D might be TRBD2 (6 bases). Coverage ceases 4 residues before the CDR3 finishes, and the germline J gene fills in the end. The CDR3 runs to 12 residues. Germline CDR1 NSQYPW, CDR2 LRSPGD (reference sequence). The V end lost 6 bases, the J end lost 2 bases, and 8 bases lay between the germline ends.

Worth noting for this clone: The germline and genes are mouse ones. The CDR3 goes on 4 residues after the read ends, and that part is filled in from the germline J gene. This CDR3 is also generated by other DNA sequences in the sample. The rearrangement uses TRBV31 and TRBJ2-7; TRBD1 might be the D (6 bases). Germline assignment: CDR1 GKSSPN and CDR2 SITVG. The CDR3 consists of 12 residues. V dropped 1 base and J dropped 3 bases, with 7 bases sitting between them. CDR3 DNA (partial): TGTGCCTGGAGTCCACAGGGCTAT. Amino acids: CAWSPQGY. The CDR3 in full is CAWSPQGYEQYF.

This clone was detected only a few times. The germline and genes are mouse ones. The read halts 4 residues ahead of the CDR3 end, with the missing end drawn from the germline J gene. The sample has other DNA sequences that encode this CDR3 too. This rearrangement joins TRBV19 to TRBJ2-2; TRBD1 agrees at 11 bases. The CDR3 has 15 residues. V shed 5 bases, J shed 2 bases, and the junction held 2 bases outside the gene matches. Germline lookup yields CDR1 FNHDT and CDR2 SITEND (reference sequence). This CDR3 reads CASRRDRGNTGQLYF. Incomplete CDR3 DNA: TGTGCCAGCAGAAGGGACAGGGGGAACACCGGG.

This clone has only a few counts. Gene names and germline refer to mouse. Read coverage stops 4 residues before the CDR3 terminus; the germline J gene supplies the remainder. The sample carries other DNA sequences with the same CDR3. The genes are TRBV13-1 and TRBJ2-3; 9 bases align to TRBD2. CDR1 NSHNY and CDR2 SYGAGN come from the germline V gene. With V trimmed by 0 bases and J by 0 bases, 2 bases remained unmatched. The CDR3 has 16 residues. The DNA read from the CDR3 is TGTGCCAGCAGTGATGCCGGGACTGGGAGTGCAGAA. This sequence encodes CASSDAGTGSAE. The whole CDR3 protein is CASSDAGTGSAETLYF.

To note about this clone: A much larger clonotype is one base distant, so this may be a read error. Mouse germline and gene names are used. The read halts 4 residues ahead of the CDR3 end, with the missing end drawn from the germline J gene. The same CDR3 also results from other DNA sequences found in this sample. The rearrangement uses TRBV13-2 and TRBJ2-2; 10 bases fit TRBD1. The trim removed 3 bases at V and 1 base at J, leaving 0 bases unmatched. Germline V gene data show CDR1 as NNHNN and CDR2 as SYGAGS (reference sequence). The CDR3 spans 15 residues. The CDR3 region is CASGGDRGNTGQLYF. Incomplete CDR3 DNA: TGTGCCAGCGGTGGGGACAGGGGAAACACCGGG.

This clone was detected a few times. The listed genes are named as in mouse. The read ends 4 residues shy of where the CDR3 ends; the end is completed using the germline J gene. The chain carries TRBV19 and TRBJ2-3; TRBD1 aligns across 10 bases. CDR3 length equals 18 residues. In germline, CDR1 is FNHDT, CDR2 SITEND (reference sequence). V shed 0 bases and J 0 bases; nucleotides not matched to a gene: 7. CDR3 region: CASSIGPGQGTSAETLYF. The CDR3 DNA, read in part, is TGTGCCAGCAGTATAGGGCCGGGACAGGGGACTAGTGCAGAA.

Points on this clone: These gene names are mouse names. The read terminates 4 residues before the CDR3 end, so the remaining end is supplied by the germline J gene. Different DNA sequences within this sample yield the same CDR3. The J gene is TRBJ1-1, the V gene TRBV13-2; 7 positions match TRBD1. CDR1 is NNHNN, CDR2 SYGAGS, per germline (reference sequence). V was pared by 2 bases and J by 3 bases, with 1 base of the junction left unmatched. The CDR3 is 13 amino acids. The CDR3 is CASGDGTDTEVFF. Incomplete CDR3 DNA: TGTGCCAGCGGTGACGGGACAGACACA.

This clone turned up a few times. Mouse gene names and germline throughout. The CDR3 extends 4 residues past the end of the read, so its final part is completed from the germline J gene. Other nucleotide sequences from this sample produce the same CDR3. The V and J genes are TRBV13-1 and TRBJ2-5; a possible D gene is TRBD1 (5 bases). V was clipped by 0 bases and J by 3 bases, with 8 bases between them. The germline V gene encodes CDR1 NSHNY and CDR2 SYGAGN. The CDR3 consists of 14 residues. The DNA read from the CDR3 is TGTGCCAGCAGTGATGCAGGGTCTCAAGAC. This sequence encodes CASSDAGSQD. The CDR3 reads in full as CASSDAGSQDTQYF.

The sample holds a few counts of this clone. Mouse names are used for the genes. The CDR3 is cut off 4 residues early in the read; its end comes from the germline J gene. The V gene is TRBV31, the J gene TRBJ2-3, with 9 positions matching TRBD2. This CDR3 is built from 16 residues. J lost 0 bases, V lost 1 base, and 5 bases had no gene match. Germline CDR1 and CDR2: GKSSPN and SITVG. Partial CDR3 DNA: TGTGCCTGGAGTCCTCCGACTGGGGGAAGTGCAGAA. It is translated as CAWSPPTGGSAE. Given in full, the CDR3 is CAWSPPTGGSAETLYF.

This clone has just a few counts. Mouse names are used for the genes. The read is 3 residues too short to cover the CDR3 end, so that end is filled in from the germline J gene. This chain links TRBV19 with TRBJ1-6; maybe TRBD1 (5 bases). TRBJ1-6 is an ORF, with its function uncertain. This CDR3 comprises 14 residues. Trimming took 1 base from V and 5 from J, leaving 7 bases between them. The germline gives CDR1 FNHDT, CDR2 SITEND (reference sequence). The sequenced part of the CDR3 DNA is TGTGCCAGCAGTATACAGGGAGATAATTCGCCC. It yields the protein CASSIQGDNSP. The entire CDR3 protein is CASSIQGDNSPLYF.

Turning to this clone: Germline and genes: mouse. The read falls 4 residues short of the CDR3 end, and the missing part is taken from the germline J gene. The chain combines TRBV13-1 with TRBJ2-4, with a tentative D call TRBD1 (5 bases). Germline assignment: CDR1 NSHNY and CDR2 SYGAGN. The CDR3 is made up of 14 amino acids. The part of the CDR3 DNA that was read is TGTGCCAGCAGTGATGTCCAGGGATTAAAC. Its translation is CASSDVQGLN. The CDR3, in full, reads CASSDVQGLNTLYF.

In the case of this clone: Gene names denote mouse genes. The sequenced CDR3 bases are TGTGCCTGGAGTTGGGACTGGGGGAAC. Translation gives CAWSWDWGN. From start to end, the CDR3 is CAWSWDWGNTLYF. The chain recombines TRBV31 with TRBJ2-4, with TRBD2 identical over 11 bases. The read finishes 4 residues shy of the CDR3 end, and the germline J gene is used to complete it. This CDR3 comprises 13 residues. CDR1 and CDR2 from the germline V gene are GKSSPN and SITVG.

This clone was found a few times. Any gene name here is a mouse gene name. The read finishes 4 residues shy of the CDR3 end, and the germline J gene is used to complete it. V usage is TRBV3 and J usage is TRBJ2-1, with TRBD2 matching over 11 bases. The germline V gene encodes CDR1 SNHLY and CDR2 FYNGKV (reference sequence). The CDR3 covers 17 residues. After removal of 4 bases from V and 6 bases from J, the junction contained 11 bases not matched to a gene. The CDR3 bases that were read are TGTGCCAGCAGCTCCTTTGACTGGGGGGGGTTGTTTGCT. Protein: CASSSFDWGGLFA. The whole CDR3 sequence reads CASSSFDWGGLFAEQFF.

Details on this clone: Mouse germline and gene names are used. Read coverage stops 4 residues before the CDR3 terminus; the germline J gene supplies the remainder. The gene calls are TRBV1 and TRBJ2-2; TRBD1 is a possible D gene (5 bases). Trimming left V 4 bases short and J 0 bases short, with 6 bases between. This CDR3 has 14 residues. Germline V gene data show CDR1 as NSQYPW and CDR2 as LRSPGD (reference sequence). CDR3 bases read: TGCACCTGCAGTGGACAGCCAAACACCGGG. Its translation: CTCSGQPNTG. The entire CDR3 reads CTCSGQPNTGQLYF.

The table lists this clone with many counts. These gene names are mouse names. The read is 3 residues too short to cover the CDR3 end, so that end is filled in from the germline J gene. Other DNA sequences in the same sample also yield this CDR3. The chain recombines TRBV1 with TRBJ1-6, with D maybe TRBD1 (5 bases). TRBJ1-6 is marked as an open reading frame, function uncertain. Germline assignment: CDR1 NSQYPW and CDR2 LRSPGD (reference sequence). CDR3 size: 15 residues. V lost 1 base to trimming and J lost 1 base, with 5 bases between them. The CDR3 sequence is CTCSAGGSYNSPLYF. The CDR3 DNA, read in part, is TGCACCTGCAGTGCAGGGGGCTCCTATAATTCGCCC.

In its sample, this clone was seen a few times. The gene symbols are mouse symbols. Read coverage stops 4 residues before the CDR3 terminus; the germline J gene supplies the remainder. The chain has TRBV19 and TRBJ2-1, with 10 positions matching TRBD1. Germline CDR1 and CDR2: FNHDT and SITEND (reference sequence). V shed 4 bases, J shed 0 bases, and the junction held 4 bases outside the gene matches. The CDR3 runs 16 residues. CDR3 region: CASSRQGAHNYAEQFF. The covered CDR3 bases are TGTGCCAGCAGTCGACAGGGGGCTCATAACTATGCT.

This clone showed up just a few times. Gene names follow the mouse nomenclature. The sequence runs out 4 residues before the end of the CDR3; the remainder is reconstructed from the germline J gene. The chain links TRBV13-2 to TRBJ1-2; D gene uncertain. V lost 0 bases to trimming and J lost 2 bases, with 5 bases between them. The germline gives CDR1 NNHNN, CDR2 SYGAGS (reference sequence). This CDR3 has 13 amino acids. The DNA read from the CDR3 is TGTGCCAGCGGTGATGCACTGAACTCC. The encoded protein is CASGDALNS. The whole CDR3 protein reads CASGDALNSDYTF.

This clone was seen more than once but under ten times. Gene labels here are mouse ones. The read terminates 4 residues ahead of where the CDR3 ends, so the germline J gene completes it. The chain joins TRBV29 to TRBJ2-5, with 9 nucleotides matching TRBD1. Germline CDR1 and CDR2: MSHET and SYDVDS. This CDR3 has 13 amino acids. The CDR3 spells CASITDRGDTQYF. CDR3 DNA (partial): TGTGCTAGCATCACAGACAGGGGGGAC.

This clone came up a few times. The genes and germline here are from mouse. The read is 4 residues too short to cover the CDR3 end, so that end is filled in from the germline J gene. Other nucleotide sequences from this sample produce the same CDR3. This chain connects TRBV5 to TRBJ2-7; weak D call: TRBD1 (6 bases). Trimming stripped 0 bases from V and 2 bases from J, with 11 bases between. The CDR3 length is 15 residues. Germline CDR1 reads LGHNA; CDR2 reads YNLKQL (reference sequence). CDR3 DNA (partial): TGTGCCAGCAGCCAAGAAGGCAGGGGACCCTAT. Amino acids: CASSQEGRGPY. The full CDR3 sequence reads CASSQEGRGPYEQYF.

In the case of this clone: Genes and germline are mouse. The sequence runs out 4 residues before the end of the CDR3; the remainder is reconstructed from the germline J gene. The sample has other DNA sequences that encode this CDR3 too. The V gene is TRBV19, the J gene TRBJ2-3, with a tentative D call TRBD1 (5 bases). The CDR3 has 15 amino acids. V was clipped by 5 bases and J by 1 base, with 14 bases between them. Looked up from germline, CDR1 is FNHDT and CDR2 is SITEND (reference sequence). CDR3 DNA, as far as it was read: TGTGCCAGCAGCCCCGGCCAAGGGGGTGCAGAA. Translated, it gives CASSPGQGGAE. The CDR3 reads in full as CASSPGQGGAETLYF.